Below, one T cell receptor beta chain is given with its context. The authors' processing: Reference gene primer amplification gave estimated nucleated cell counts. TCRdb's copy holds only in-frame clones and misses some; the assay was immunoSEQ multiplex PCR. The D gene and trimming were derived from the DNA, and the V and J assignments and clone size from that table. Of tens of thousands of clones listed, less than 85% are singletons. This record belongs to a study of blood T cell repertoires in COVID-19. Study-level background: Sites across the United States, Italy and Spain contributed samples from acute and convalescent COVID-19. Sources were T cells, B-cell-depleted T cells, or PBMCs; the material itself was cDNA or gDNA.

There are 14 residues in the CDR3. The ends were cut back, 4 bases at V and 5 bases at J, with 15 bases in the middle. Germline values: CDR1 SGHDT, CDR2 YYEEEE. The chain employs TRBV5-6 and TRBJ2-5, with D possibly matching TRBD2 (5 bases). Sequencing was carried out using peripheral blood. The source of this sequence is a man in his sixties or seventies with acute or convalescent COVID-19. The CDR3 region has the DNA TGTGCCAGCAGCGCGGGTCTACGACGGGAGACCCAGTACTTC. Protein sequence: CASSAGLRRETQYF.